This TCR beta chain was recovered during a study of blood T cells in healthy people across ages. Germline assignment: CDR1 SGHTA and CDR2 FQGNSA. The V end was cut by 5 bases, the J end by 0 bases, with 16 bases between. The CDR3 has 16 amino acids. A second PCR of roughly 7 to 11 cycles used a sample-barcoded 5' primer and a J-beta primer mix. TCRdb reprocessed the 5' RACE reads via MiXCR and lists one record per CDR3 protein. The data contain about 1.4 million distinct CDR3 sequences, 55% to 75% of them singletons. Sequencing used blood. This receptor was identified in a man aged 18 to 29 in good health. This chain connects TRBV7-2 to TRBJ1-2; a weak D match, TRBD1 (6 bases). CDR3 in amino acids: CASSRRGGPSNYGYTF. CDR3 sequence (DNA): TGTGCCAGCAGCAGGAGGGGGGGCCCTTCTAACTATGGCTACACCTTC.